This T cell receptor (beta chain) was retrieved from a study of CD8+CD57+ T cells in acquired aplastic anemia. This clonotype was found many times. The antigen remains undetermined. Sequencing was done on patients that had shown CD8+CD57+ cell expansion by flow cytometry. No therapy was given to patients before blood sampling. Regarding the study as a whole: Patients shared twenty-nine CD8+ CDR3 sequences with controls.

Genomic DNA served as template for TCR beta VDJ and CDR3 profiling. Via MiXCR, TCRdb re-called the reads, giving one row per CDR3 protein. The sample has 400,000 to 600,000 distinct CDR3 sequences, about a third seen once. Trimming left V 0 bases short and J 8 bases short, with 14 bases between. The CDR3 runs 14 residues. Looked up from germline, CDR1 is SGHRS and CDR2 is YFSETQ. This TCR was recovered from a human donor with aplastic anemia. The sequencing input was sorted CD4+, CD8+, or CD8+CD57+ T cells (not recorded which) from PBMCs. The chain links TRBV5-1 to TRBJ1-2; weak D call: TRBD1 (5 bases). The CDR3 sequence: CASSLAEGKMGYTF. CDR3 DNA sequence: TGCGCCAGCAGCTTGGCCGAGGGGAAGATGGGCTACACCTTC.